The source of this T cell receptor (beta chain) is a study of CD8 T cells in ankylosing spondylitis. The study, taken as a whole, reports: Reportedly, matched ankylosing spondylitis synovial fluid was significantly enriched for disease-linked clones. Ankylosing spondylitis blood appeared to be characterized by a TCR beta motif of about 8 highly homologous variants. Earlier authors reported some of these motif variants in reactive arthritis synovial fluid and blood. Those disease-linked clones were CD8+; they were also relatively rare in peripheral blood.

This clonotype appeared a few times. No antigen is known for it. MiXCR was run by TCRdb on the 5' RACE reads, yielding one entry per CDR3 protein. The profile covers roughly 130,000 distinct CDR3 sequences, with roughly 8.3% appearing a single time and 6% to 8% taken by the ten largest. The CDR3 totals 20 residues. Germline CDR1 MNHEY, CDR2 SVGEGT. The V end was cut by 0 bases, the J end by 3 bases, with 23 bases between. The receptor comes from a male donor with ankylosing spondylitis. Input material: synovial fluid, either unsorted or a sorted T cell fraction (not recorded which). This chain connects TRBV6-2 or TRBV6-3 to TRBJ1-4, with D tentatively TRBD1 (6 bases). This chain's CDR3 is CASSYSPPRGGGGANEKLFF. CDR3 nucleotide sequence: TGTGCCAGCAGTTACTCTCCCCCCAGGGGTGGGGGAGGAGCTAATGAAAAACTGTTTTTT.